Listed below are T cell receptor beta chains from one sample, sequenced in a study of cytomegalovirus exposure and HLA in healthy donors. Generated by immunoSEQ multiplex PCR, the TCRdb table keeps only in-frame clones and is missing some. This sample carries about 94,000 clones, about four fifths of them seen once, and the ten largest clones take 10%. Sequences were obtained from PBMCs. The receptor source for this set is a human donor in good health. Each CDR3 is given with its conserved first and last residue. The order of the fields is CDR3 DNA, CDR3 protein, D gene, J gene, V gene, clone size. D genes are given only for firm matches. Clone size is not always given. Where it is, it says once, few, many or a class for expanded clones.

DNA: TGTGCCAGCAGTTCACGACTAGCGGTCTATGAGCAGTTCTTC
CDR3: CASSSRLAVYEQFF
D: TRBD2
J: TRBJ2-1
V: TRBV6-1
size: NA

DNA: TGTGCCAGCAGTTCCCTAGACAGGGGCGGCTACGAGCAGTACTTC
CDR3: CASSSLDRGGYEQYF
D: TRBD1
J: TRBJ2-7
V: TRBV6-5
size: NA

DNA: TGTGCCAGCAGTTTAGGACAGGGAGAGAATGAGCAGTTCTTC
CDR3: CASSLGQGENEQFF
D: TRBD1
J: TRBJ2-1
V: TRBV6-5
size: once

DNA: TGTGCCAGCAGGAAGGCGGCACTCCAAGAGACCCAGTACTTC
CDR3: CASRKAALQETQYF
D: NA
J: TRBJ2-5
V: TRBV2
size: NA

DNA: TGCGCCAGCAGCCTGACAGACTACGAGCAGTACTTC
CDR3: CASSLTDYEQYF
D: NA
J: TRBJ2-7
V: TRBV5-1
size: NA

DNA: TGTGCCAGTAGTCATAGCGGGCTTACTTCCTACGAGCAGTACTTC
CDR3: CASSHSGLTSYEQYF
D: TRBD2
J: TRBJ2-7
V: TRBV19
size: NA

DNA: TGTGCCAGCAGCCTGACAGATAACTATGGCTACACCTTC
CDR3: CASSLTDNYGYTF
D: NA
J: TRBJ1-2
V: TRBV6-6
size: NA

DNA: TGTGCCAGTAGTATAGATCTCAGCGGGGGGTCCAATGAGCAGTTCTTC
CDR3: CASSIDLSGGSNEQFF
D: TRBD2
J: TRBJ2-1
V: TRBV19
size: NA

DNA: TGTGCCAGCAGCTCAGCCCCCAGGGACAGTAACACCATATATTTT
CDR3: CASSSAPRDSNTIYF
D: TRBD1
J: TRBJ1-3
V: TRBV7-9
size: NA

DNA: TGTGCCAGCAGCGGGGGGACGCAGCCCCAGCATTTT
CDR3: CASSGGTQPQHF
D: NA
J: TRBJ1-5
V: TRBV28
size: NA

DNA: TGTGCCAGCAGCTTGGCCAGGGAATTCTCTGGAAACACCATATATTTT
CDR3: CASSLAREFSGNTIYF
D: NA
J: TRBJ1-3
V: TRBV5-5
size: once

DNA: TGTGCCAGCAGCGTAGATCGGGTGACAGAGACCCAGTACTTC
CDR3: CASSVDRVTETQYF
D: NA
J: TRBJ2-5
V: TRBV9
size: NA

DNA: TGTGCCAGCAGTTCCGGACAGACTGCAACTAATGAAAAACTGTTTTTT
CDR3: CASSSGQTATNEKLFF
D: NA
J: TRBJ1-4
V: TRBV27
size: NA

DNA: TGTGCCAGCAGCTTGGATCCTACCGGGACTACTAACTACGAGCAGTACTTC
CDR3: CASSLDPTGTTNYEQYF
D: TRBD2
J: TRBJ2-7
V: TRBV5-4
size: once

DNA: TGTGCCAGCAGCGTAGGGGAGGGAAGCAATCAGCCCCAGCATTTT
CDR3: CASSVGEGSNQPQHF
D: NA
J: TRBJ1-5
V: TRBV9
size: NA

DNA: TGTGCCAGTAGTATTGGTGGACAGGCCAACAATGAGCAGTTCTTC
CDR3: CASSIGGQANNEQFF
D: TRBD1
J: TRBJ2-1
V: TRBV19
size: NA

DNA: TGTGCCAGCAGCACAACAGGGTTAGTAAGCATGAACACTGAAGCTTTCTTT
CDR3: CASSTTGLVSMNTEAFF
D: NA
J: TRBJ1-1
V: TRBV7-2
size: NA

DNA: TGTGCCAGCAGCGTAGGGACAGGGGGCGGTCAGCCCCAGCATTTT
CDR3: CASSVGTGGGQPQHF
D: TRBD1
J: TRBJ1-5
V: TRBV9
size: NA

DNA: TGTGCCAGCAGTACAGGGTACACTGAAGCTTTCTTT
CDR3: CASSTGYTEAFF
D: NA
J: TRBJ1-1
V: TRBV11-1
size: NA

DNA: TGTGCCAGCAGCAAAGACAGCTACGAGCAGTACTTC
CDR3: CASSKDSYEQYF
D: NA
J: TRBJ2-7
V: TRBV7-9
size: NA

DNA: TGTGCCAGTAGTATAACGGGACAGCCATATAATTCACCCCTCCACTTT
CDR3: CASSITGQPYNSPLHF
D: TRBD1
J: TRBJ1-6
V: TRBV19
size: NA

DNA: TGCAGCGTCGCCCCGGGGCTAGCGGGAGGTGGTGAGCAGTTCTTC
CDR3: CSVAPGLAGGGEQFF
D: TRBD2
J: TRBJ2-1
V: TRBV29-1
size: NA

DNA: TGTGCCAGCAGCTTGAGGACAGGGGCCCATGAGCAGTTCTTC
CDR3: CASSLRTGAHEQFF
D: TRBD1
J: TRBJ2-1
V: TRBV5-6
size: NA

DNA: TGTGCCAGCAGCGTCGGACTAGCGGGAGTCACCGGGGAGCTGTTTTTT
CDR3: CASSVGLAGVTGELFF
D: TRBD2
J: TRBJ2-2
V: TRBV9
size: NA

DNA: TGTGCCTGCACCAGGGGGGCTAATGAAAAACTGTTTTTT
CDR3: CACTRGANEKLFF
D: TRBD1
J: TRBJ1-4
V: TRBV28
size: NA

DNA: TGTGCCAGCAGTTTAGGAGGGAATAGCAATCAGCCCCAGCATTTT
CDR3: CASSLGGNSNQPQHF
D: NA
J: TRBJ1-5
V: TRBV27
size: NA

DNA: TGTGCCAGCAGCCGGGGACAGGGGATCACCGGGGAGCTGTTTTTT
CDR3: CASSRGQGITGELFF
D: TRBD1
J: TRBJ2-2
V: TRBV6-6
size: NA

DNA: TGTGCCAGCAGCTTGGCGGCAGGGCCACAAGAGACCCAGTACTTC
CDR3: CASSLAAGPQETQYF
D: NA
J: TRBJ2-5
V: TRBV5-4
size: NA

DNA: TGTGCCAGCAGCTGGGGGACAGGGGAGAACACCGGGGAGCTGTTTTTT
CDR3: CASSWGTGENTGELFF
D: TRBD1
J: TRBJ2-2
V: TRBV5-4
size: few

DNA: TGTGCCAGCAGTGATTCAGGGGCTGGGGCCAACGTCCTGACTTTC
CDR3: CASSDSGAGANVLTF
D: NA
J: TRBJ2-6
V: TRBV6-4
size: NA

DNA: TGTGCCAGCAGCTTACAGCGGGGGGGGAATGAGCAGTTCTTC
CDR3: CASSLQRGGNEQFF
D: TRBD2
J: TRBJ2-1
V: TRBV11-3
size: NA